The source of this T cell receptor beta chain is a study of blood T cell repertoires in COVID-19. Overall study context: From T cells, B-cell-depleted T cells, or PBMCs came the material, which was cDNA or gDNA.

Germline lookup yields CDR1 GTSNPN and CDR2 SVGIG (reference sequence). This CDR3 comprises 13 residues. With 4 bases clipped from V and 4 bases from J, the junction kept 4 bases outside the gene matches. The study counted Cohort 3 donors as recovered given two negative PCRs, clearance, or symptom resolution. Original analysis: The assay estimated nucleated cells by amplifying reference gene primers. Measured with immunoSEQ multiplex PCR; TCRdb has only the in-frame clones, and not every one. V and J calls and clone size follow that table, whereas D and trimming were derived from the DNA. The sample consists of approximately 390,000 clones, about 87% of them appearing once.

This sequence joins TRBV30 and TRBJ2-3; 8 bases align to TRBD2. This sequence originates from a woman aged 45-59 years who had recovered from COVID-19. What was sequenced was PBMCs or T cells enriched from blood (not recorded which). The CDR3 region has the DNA TGTGCCTGGATCGGGGGGGCGGCAGATACGCAGTATTTT. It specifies CAWIGGAADTQYF. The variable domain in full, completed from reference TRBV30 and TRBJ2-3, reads SQTIHQWPATLVQPVGSPLSLECTVEGTSNPNLYWYRQAAGRGLQLLFYSVGIGQISSEVPQNLSASRPQDRQFILSSKKLLLSDSGFYLCAWIGGAADTQYFGPGTRLTVL.